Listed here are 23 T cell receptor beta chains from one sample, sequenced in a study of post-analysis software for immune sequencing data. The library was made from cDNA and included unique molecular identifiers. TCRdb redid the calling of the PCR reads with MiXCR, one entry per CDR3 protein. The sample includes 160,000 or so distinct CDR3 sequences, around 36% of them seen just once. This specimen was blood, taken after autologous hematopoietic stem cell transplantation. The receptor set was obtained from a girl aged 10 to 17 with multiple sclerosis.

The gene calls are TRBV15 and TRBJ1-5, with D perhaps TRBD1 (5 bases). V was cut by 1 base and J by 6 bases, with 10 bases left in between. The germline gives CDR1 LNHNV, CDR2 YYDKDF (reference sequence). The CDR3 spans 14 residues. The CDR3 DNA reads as TGTGCCACCAGCAGAGGCGGGGGTCTTCAGCCCCAGCATTTT. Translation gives CATSRGGGLQPQHF.

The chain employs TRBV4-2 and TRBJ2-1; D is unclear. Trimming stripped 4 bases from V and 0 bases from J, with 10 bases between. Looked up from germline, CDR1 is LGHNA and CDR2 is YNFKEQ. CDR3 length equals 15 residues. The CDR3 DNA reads TGTGCCAGCAGCCTAACATCGAGCTCCTACAATGAGCAGTTCTTC. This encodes CASSLTSSSYNEQFF.

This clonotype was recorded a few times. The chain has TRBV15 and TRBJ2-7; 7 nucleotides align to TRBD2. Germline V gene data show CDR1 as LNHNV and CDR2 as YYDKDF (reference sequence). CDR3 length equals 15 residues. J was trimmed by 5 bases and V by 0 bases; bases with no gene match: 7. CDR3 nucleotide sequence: TGTGCCACCAGCAGAGATCCGGCGGGAGCCGACGAGCAGTACTTC. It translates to CATSRDPAGADEQYF.

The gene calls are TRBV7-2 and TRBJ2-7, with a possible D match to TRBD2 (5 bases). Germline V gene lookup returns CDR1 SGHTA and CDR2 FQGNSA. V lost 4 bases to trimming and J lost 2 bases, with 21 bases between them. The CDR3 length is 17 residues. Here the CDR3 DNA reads TGTGCCAGCAGCTCACTTGGCCCAGGACTGGGCCCCTACGAGCAGTACTTC. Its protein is CASSSLGPGLGPYEQYF.

CDR3 coding DNA: TGTGCCAGCAGTGTGAGCAGCTACGAGCAGTACTTC. This translates into CASSVSSYEQYF. The V and J genes are TRBV2 and TRBJ2-5, with unresolved D. The J call may be mistaken, given a closer DNA end match to TRBJ2-7. Germline CDR1 is SNHLY and CDR2 is FYNNEI. This CDR3 is 12 amino acids long.

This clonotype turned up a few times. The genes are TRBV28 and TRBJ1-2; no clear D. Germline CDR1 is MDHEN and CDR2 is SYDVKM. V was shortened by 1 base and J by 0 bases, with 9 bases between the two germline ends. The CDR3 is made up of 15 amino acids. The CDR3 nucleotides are TGTGCCAGCAGTTTATCGTCGAGATCTAACTATGGCTACACCTTC. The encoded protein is CASSLSSRSNYGYTF.

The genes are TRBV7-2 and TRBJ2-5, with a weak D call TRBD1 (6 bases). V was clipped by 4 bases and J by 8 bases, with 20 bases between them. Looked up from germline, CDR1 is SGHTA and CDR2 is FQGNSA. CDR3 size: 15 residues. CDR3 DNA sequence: TGTGCCAGCAGCTCACAGGGATGGGTCGGAGATACCCAGTACTTC. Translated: CASSSQGWVGDTQYF.

For the CDR3, the DNA is TGTGCCAGCAGCTTAGGACGAGGACCACAAGAGACCCAGTACTTC. Its protein is CASSLGRGPQETQYF. The chain carries TRBV7-2 and TRBJ2-5; D is unresolved. In germline, CDR1 is SGHTA, CDR2 FQGNSA. This CDR3 is built from 15 residues. V gave up 1 base and J gave up 2 bases, with 11 bases separating them. Variable domain in full (rest from reference TRBV7-2 and TRBJ2-5): GAGVSQSPSNKVTEKGKDVELRCDPISGHTALYWYRQSLGQGLEFLIYFQGNSAPDKSGLPSDRFSAERTGGSVSTLTIQRTQQEDSAVYLCASSLGRGPQETQYFGPGTRLLVL.

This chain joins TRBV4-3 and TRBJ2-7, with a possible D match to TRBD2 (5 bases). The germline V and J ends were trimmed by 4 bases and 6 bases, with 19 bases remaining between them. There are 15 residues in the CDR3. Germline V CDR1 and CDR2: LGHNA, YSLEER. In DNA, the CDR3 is TGCGCCAGCAGCCTTGAGGGTAGTGCCACGGGCGAGCAGTACTTC. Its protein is CASSLEGSATGEQYF.

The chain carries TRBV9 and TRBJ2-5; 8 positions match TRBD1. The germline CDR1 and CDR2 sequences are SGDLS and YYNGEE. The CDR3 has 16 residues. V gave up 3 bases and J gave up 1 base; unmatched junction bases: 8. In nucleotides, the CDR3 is TGTGCCAGCAGCGCTTCTTTGACAGGGGTCCAAGAGACCCAGTACTTC. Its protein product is CASSASLTGVQETQYF.

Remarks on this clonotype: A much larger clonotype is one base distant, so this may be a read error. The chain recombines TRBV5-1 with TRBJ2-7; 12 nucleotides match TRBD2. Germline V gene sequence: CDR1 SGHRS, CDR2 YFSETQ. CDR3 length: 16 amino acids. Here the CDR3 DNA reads TGCGCCAGCAGCTGGACTAGCGGGATCACTGCCTACGCGCAGTACTTC. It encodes CASSWTSGITAYAQYF. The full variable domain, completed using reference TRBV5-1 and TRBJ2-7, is KAGVTQTPRYLIKTRGQQVTLSCSPISGHRSVSWYQQTPGQGLQFLFEYFSETQRNKGNFPGRFSGRQFSNSRSEMNVSTLELGDSALYLCASSWTSGITAYAQYFGPGTRLTVT.

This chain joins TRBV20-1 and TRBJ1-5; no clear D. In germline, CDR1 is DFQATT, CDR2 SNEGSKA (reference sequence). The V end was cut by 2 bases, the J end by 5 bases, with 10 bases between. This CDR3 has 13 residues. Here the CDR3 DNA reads TGCAGTGCTAGATTGGGATCTGATCAGCCCCAGCATTTT. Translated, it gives CSARLGSDQPQHF.

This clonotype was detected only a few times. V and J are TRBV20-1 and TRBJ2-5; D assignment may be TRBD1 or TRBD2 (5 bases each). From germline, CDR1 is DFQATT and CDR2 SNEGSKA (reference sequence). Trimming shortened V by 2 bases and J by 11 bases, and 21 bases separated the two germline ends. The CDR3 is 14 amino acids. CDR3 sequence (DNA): TGCAGTGCTAGATCCGGGGCCCCGGATGAAGAGCAGTACTTC. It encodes CSARSGAPDEEQYF.

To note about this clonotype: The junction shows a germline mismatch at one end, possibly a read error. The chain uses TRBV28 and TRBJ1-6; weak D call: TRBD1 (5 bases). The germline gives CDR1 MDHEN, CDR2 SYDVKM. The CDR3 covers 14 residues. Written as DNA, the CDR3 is TGTGTCAGCAGCCCGCGGGGGTACAATTCACCCCTCCACTTT. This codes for CVSSPRGYNSPLHF.

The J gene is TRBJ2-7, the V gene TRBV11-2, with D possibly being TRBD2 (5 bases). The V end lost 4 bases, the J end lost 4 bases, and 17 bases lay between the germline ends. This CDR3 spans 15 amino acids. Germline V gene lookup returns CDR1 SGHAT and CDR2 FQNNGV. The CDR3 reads CASSSFGNREYEQYF. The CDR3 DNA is TGTGCCAGCAGCTCCTTCGGGAATCGGGAATACGAGCAGTACTTC.

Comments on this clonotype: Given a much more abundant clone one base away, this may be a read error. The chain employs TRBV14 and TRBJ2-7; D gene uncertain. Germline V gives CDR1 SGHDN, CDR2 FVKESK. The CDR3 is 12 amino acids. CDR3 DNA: TGTGCCAGCAGCCAAAGACATAACGAGCGGTACTTC. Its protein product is CASSQRHNERYF. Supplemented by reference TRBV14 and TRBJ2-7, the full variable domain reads EAGVTQFPSHSVIEKGQTVTLRCDPISGHDNLYWYRRVMGKEIKFLLHFVKESKQDESGMPNNRFLAERTGGTYSTLKVQPAELEDSGVYFCASSQRHNERYFGPGTRLTVT.

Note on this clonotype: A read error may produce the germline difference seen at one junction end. The CDR3 loop reads CVSSPKETQYF. The CDR3 bases are TGTGTCAGCAGCCCCAAAGAGACCCAGTACTTC. The chain employs TRBV7-2 and TRBJ2-5; the D is unclear. The CDR3 covers 11 residues. The V gene's germline CDR1 is SGHTA and CDR2 FQGNSA.

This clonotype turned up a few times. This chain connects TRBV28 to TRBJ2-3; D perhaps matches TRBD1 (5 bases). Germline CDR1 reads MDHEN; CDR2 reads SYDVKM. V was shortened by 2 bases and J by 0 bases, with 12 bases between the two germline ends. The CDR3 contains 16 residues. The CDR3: CASSLGADLSTDTQYF. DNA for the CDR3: TGTGCCAGCAGTTTAGGGGCAGACCTCAGCACAGATACGCAGTATTTT.

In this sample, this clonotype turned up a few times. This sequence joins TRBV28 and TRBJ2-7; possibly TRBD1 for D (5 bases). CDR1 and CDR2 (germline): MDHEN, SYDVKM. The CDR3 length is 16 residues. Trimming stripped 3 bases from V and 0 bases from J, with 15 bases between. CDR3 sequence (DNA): TGTGCCAGCAGTTTCGGAGTTACAGGTTACTCCTACGAGCAGTACTTC. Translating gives CASSFGVTGYSYEQYF. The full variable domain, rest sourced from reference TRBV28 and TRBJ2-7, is DVKVTQSSRYLVKRTGEKVFLECVQDMDHENMFWYRQDPGLGLRLIYFSYDVKMKEKGDIPEGYSVSREKKERFSLILESASTNQTSMYLCASSFGVTGYSYEQYFGPGTRLTVT.

The CDR3 DNA reads as TGTGCCAGCAGCTTAGAGGTACTCCAGGCCGGGTACAATGAGCAGTTCTTC. Amino acids: CASSLEVLQAGYNEQFF. The chain recombines TRBV11-2 with TRBJ2-1, with D unresolved. CDR1 and CDR2 from the germline V gene are SGHAT and FQNNGV. There are 17 residues in the CDR3. V was clipped by 0 bases and J by 4 bases, with 16 bases between them.

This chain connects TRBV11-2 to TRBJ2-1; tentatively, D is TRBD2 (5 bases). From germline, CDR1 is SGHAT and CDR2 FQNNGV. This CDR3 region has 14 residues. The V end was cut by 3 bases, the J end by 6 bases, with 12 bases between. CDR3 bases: TGTGCCAGCAGCTTGTCCGGGAACTCCAATGAGCAGTTCTTC. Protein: CASSLSGNSNEQFF.

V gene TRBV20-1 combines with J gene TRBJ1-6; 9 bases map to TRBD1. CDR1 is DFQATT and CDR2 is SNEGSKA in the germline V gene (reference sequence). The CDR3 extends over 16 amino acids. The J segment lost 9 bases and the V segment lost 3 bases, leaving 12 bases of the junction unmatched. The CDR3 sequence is CSARGQGRLRGSPLHF. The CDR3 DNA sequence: TGCAGTGCTAGGGGACAGGGACGCTTAAGGGGTTCACCCCTCCACTTT.

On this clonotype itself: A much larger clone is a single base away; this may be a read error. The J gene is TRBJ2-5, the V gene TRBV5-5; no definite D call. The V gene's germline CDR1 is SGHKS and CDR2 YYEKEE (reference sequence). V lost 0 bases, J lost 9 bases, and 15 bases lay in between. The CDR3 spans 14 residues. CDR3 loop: CASSLEPKGEAQYF. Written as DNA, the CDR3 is TGTGCCAGCAGCTTGGAACCTAAGGGCGAGGCCCAGTACTTC.